This record covers a single T cell receptor beta chain. Profiling relied on immunoSEQ multiplex PCR, and the TCRdb table lists in-frame clones only, not all of them. The profile covers approximately 300,000 clones, with approximately 92% appearing a single time and more than 6% taken by the ten largest. Deletions cut 5 bases from V and 4 bases from J, with 14 bases between. Germline V gene data show CDR1 as MGHRA and CDR2 as YSYEKL. This CDR3 region has 14 residues. These data are taken from a study of blood T cell repertoires in COVID-19. Sequenced input: peripheral blood. V usage is TRBV4-1 and J usage is TRBJ1-1; perhaps TRBD1 as D (5 bases). This sequence originates from a woman aged 25-40 years with COVID-19, enrolled during active disease. CDR3 protein: CASSGRTQGTEAFF. DNA for the CDR3: TGCGCCAGCAGCGGACGGACCCAGGGCACTGAAGCTTTCTTT.